This TCR beta chain was recovered during a study of blood T cell repertoires in COVID-19. Original data processing: Quantification of nucleated cells was approximated via reference gene primer amplification. TCRdb's copy holds only in-frame clones and misses some; the assay was immunoSEQ multiplex PCR. V, J and clone size derive from that table, while D and trimming were established from the DNA sequence. The repertoire holds 200,000 to 250,000 clones, around 81% seen once, with 4.3% in the top ten. In terms of age and location, participants ranged from roughly 18 to 95 years and lived in about 25 US areas. Participants had their cohort set by participant-reported clinical history. V lost 6 bases to trimming and J lost 3 bases; unmatched junction nucleotides: 6. The V gene's germline CDR1 is SNHLY and CDR2 FYNNEI. This CDR3 comprises 16 residues.

What was sequenced was PBMCs or T cells enriched from blood (not recorded which). The chain uses TRBV2 and TRBJ2-3; 13 nucleotides match TRBD2. This receptor was obtained from a man in his thirties or forties with acute COVID-19. CDR3 region: CASRGLAGQLTDTQYF. The CDR3 bases are TGTGCCAGCAGGGGACTAGCGGGGCAACTTACAGATACGCAGTATTTT.